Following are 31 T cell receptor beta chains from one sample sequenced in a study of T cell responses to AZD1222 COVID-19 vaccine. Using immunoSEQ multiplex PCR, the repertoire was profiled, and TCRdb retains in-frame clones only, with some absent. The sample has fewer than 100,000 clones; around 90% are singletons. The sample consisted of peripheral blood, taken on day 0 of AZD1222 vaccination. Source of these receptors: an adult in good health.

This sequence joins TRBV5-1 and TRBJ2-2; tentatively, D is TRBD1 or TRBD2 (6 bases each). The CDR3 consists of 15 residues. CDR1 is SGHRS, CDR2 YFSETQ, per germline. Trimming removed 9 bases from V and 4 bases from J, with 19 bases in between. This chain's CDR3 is CATAPGAVITGELFF. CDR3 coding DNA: TGCGCCACCGCCCCGGGGGCTGTGATCACCGGGGAGCTGTTTTTT.

The chain's CDR3 is CASRASRGGYTF. DNA of the CDR3: TGTGCCAGCAGAGCCTCCCGGGGGGGCTACACCTTC. This chain joins TRBV6-4 and TRBJ1-2, with D perhaps matching TRBD1 (5 bases). The CDR3 runs 12 residues. V was shortened by 6 bases and J by 8 bases, with 13 bases between the two germline ends. Germline values: CDR1 MRHNA, CDR2 SNTAGT.

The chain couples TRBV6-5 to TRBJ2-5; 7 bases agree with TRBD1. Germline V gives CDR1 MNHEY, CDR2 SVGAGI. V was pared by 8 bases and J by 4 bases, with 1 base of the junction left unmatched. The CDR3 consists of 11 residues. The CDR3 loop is CASYRGETQYF. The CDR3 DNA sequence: TGTGCCAGCTACAGGGGAGAGACCCAGTACTTC.

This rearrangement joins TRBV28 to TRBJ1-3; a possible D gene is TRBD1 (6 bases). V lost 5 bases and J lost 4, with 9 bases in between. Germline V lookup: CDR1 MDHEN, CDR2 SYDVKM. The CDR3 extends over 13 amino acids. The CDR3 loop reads CASSNDRGNTIYF. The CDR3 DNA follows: TGTGCCAGCAGTAACGACAGGGGAAACACCATATATTTT.

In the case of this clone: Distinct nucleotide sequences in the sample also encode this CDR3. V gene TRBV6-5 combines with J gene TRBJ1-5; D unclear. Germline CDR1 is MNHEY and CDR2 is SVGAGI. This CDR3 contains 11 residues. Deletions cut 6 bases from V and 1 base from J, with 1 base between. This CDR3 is CASRSNQPQHF. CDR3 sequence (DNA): TGTGCCAGCAGAAGCAATCAGCCCCAGCATTTT.

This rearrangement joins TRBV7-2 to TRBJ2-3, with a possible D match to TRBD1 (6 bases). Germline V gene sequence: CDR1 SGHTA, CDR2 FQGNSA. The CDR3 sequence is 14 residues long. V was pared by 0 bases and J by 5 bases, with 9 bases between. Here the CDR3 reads CASSLAVQGDTQYF. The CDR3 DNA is TGTGCCAGCAGCTTAGCGGTACAGGGAGATACGCAGTATTTT.

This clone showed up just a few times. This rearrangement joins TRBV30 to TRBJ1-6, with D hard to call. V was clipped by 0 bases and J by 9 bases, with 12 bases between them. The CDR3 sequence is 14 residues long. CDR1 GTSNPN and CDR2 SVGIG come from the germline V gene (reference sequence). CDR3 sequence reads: CAWSVAYLGSPLHF. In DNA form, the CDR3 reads TGTGCCTGGAGTGTTGCCTACTTGGGTTCACCCCTCCACTTT.

CDR3 protein: CASSLGQGNVWALEQYF. DNA for the CDR3: TGCGCCAGCAGCTTGGGACAGGGGAATGTATGGGCACTCGAGCAGTACTTC. The chain employs TRBV5-1 and TRBJ2-7; 8 nucleotides match TRBD1. The CDR3 runs 17 residues. Looked up from germline, CDR1 is SGHRS and CDR2 is YFSETQ. V lost 0 bases and J lost 6; bases outside the gene matches: 14.

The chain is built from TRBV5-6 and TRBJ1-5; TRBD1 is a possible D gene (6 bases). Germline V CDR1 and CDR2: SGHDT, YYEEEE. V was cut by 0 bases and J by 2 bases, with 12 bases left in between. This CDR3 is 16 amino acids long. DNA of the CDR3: TGTGCCAGCAGCTTGGCGGCGGGGGCGGGCAATCAGCCCCAGCATTTT. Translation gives CASSLAAGAGNQPQHF.

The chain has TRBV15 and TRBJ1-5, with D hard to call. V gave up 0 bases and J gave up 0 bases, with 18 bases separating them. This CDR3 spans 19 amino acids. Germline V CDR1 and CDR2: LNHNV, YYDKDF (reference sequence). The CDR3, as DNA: TGTGCCACCAGCAGAGACGGTCCAGTAAATTTCTATAGCAATCAGCCCCAGCATTTT. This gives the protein CATSRDGPVNFYSNQPQHF.

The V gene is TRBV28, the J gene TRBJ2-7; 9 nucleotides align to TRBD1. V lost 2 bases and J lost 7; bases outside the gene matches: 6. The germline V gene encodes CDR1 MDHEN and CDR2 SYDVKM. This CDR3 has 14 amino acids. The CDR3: CASSLTGGAEEQYF. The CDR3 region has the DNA TGTGCCAGCAGTTTAACAGGGGGCGCGGAGGAGCAGTACTTC. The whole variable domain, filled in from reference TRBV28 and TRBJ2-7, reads DVKVTQSSRYLVKRTGEKVFLECVQDMDHENMFWYRQDPGLGLRLIYFSYDVKMKEKGDIPEGYSVSREKKERFSLILESASTNQTSMYLCASSLTGGAEEQYFGPGTRLTVT.

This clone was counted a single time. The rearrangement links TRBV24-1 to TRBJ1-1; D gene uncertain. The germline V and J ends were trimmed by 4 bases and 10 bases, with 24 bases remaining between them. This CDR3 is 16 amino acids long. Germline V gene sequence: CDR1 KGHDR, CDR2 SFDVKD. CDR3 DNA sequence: TGTGCCACCAGTGACCCGACACTCGGCAGGCAAGGGAGAGCTTTCTTT. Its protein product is CATSDPTLGRQGRAFF.

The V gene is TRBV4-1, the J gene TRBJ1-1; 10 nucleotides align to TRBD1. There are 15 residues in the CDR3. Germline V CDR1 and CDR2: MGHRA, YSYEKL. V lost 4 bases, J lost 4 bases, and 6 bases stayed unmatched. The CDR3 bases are TGCGCCAGCAGCCGGACAGGGGGGAGAAGCACTGAAGCTTTCTTT. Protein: CASSRTGGRSTEAFF.

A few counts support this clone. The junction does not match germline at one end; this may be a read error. CDR3 nucleotide sequence: TGTGCCAGCGGGGCCTACGTGGGGCAGCAGGTCTTT. Amino acids: CASGAYVGQQVF. This chain uses TRBV9 with TRBJ1-1, with D tentatively TRBD1 (5 bases). In germline, CDR1 is SGDLS, CDR2 YYNGEE. The CDR3 consists of 12 residues.

CDR3 nucleotide sequence: TGTGCCAGCAGCTTTAACAGGAACTATGGCTACACCTTC. Protein sequence: CASSFNRNYGYTF. The chain couples TRBV5-4 to TRBJ1-2; possible D gene TRBD1, 5 bases. Germline V lookup: CDR1 SGHNT, CDR2 YYREEE (reference sequence). V gave up 2 bases and J gave up 2 bases, with 7 bases separating them. The CDR3 runs to 13 residues.

The CDR3 region is CASSLDARVNTEAFF. DNA of the CDR3: TGTGCCAGCAGCTTAGACGCCAGGGTGAACACTGAAGCTTTCTTT. V usage is TRBV7-9 and J usage is TRBJ1-1, with D possibly being TRBD1 (5 bases). The V end lost 1 base, the J end lost 0 bases, and 9 bases lay between the germline ends. This CDR3 region has 15 residues. In germline, CDR1 is SEHNR, CDR2 FQNEAQ (reference sequence).

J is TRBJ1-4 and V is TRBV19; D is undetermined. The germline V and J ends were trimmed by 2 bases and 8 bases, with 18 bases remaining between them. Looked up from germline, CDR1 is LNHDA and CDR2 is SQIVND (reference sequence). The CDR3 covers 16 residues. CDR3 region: CASSIQGGPRYEKLFF. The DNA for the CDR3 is TGTGCCAGTAGTATACAAGGCGGCCCTCGTTACGAAAAACTGTTTTTT.

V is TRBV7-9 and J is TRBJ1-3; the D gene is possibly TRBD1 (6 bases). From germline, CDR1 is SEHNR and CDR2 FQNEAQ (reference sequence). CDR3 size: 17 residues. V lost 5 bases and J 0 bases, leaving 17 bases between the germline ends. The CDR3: CASSPMGGVSSGNTIYF. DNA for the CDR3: TGTGCCAGCAGCCCCATGGGGGGCGTCAGCTCTGGAAACACCATATATTTT.

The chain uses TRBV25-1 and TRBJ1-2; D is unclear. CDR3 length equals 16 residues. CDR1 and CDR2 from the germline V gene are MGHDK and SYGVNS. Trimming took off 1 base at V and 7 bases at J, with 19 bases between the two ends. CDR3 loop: CASSEFLASQRSGYTF. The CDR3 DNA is TGTGCCAGCAGTGAATTTCTGGCCTCTCAAAGGTCTGGCTACACCTTC.

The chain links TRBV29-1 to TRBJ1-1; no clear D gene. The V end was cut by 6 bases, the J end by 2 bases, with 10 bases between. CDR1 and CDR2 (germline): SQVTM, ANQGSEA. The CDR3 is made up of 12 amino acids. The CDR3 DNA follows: TGCAGCGTCTACACCCTAAACACTGAAGCTTTCTTT. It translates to CSVYTLNTEAFF.

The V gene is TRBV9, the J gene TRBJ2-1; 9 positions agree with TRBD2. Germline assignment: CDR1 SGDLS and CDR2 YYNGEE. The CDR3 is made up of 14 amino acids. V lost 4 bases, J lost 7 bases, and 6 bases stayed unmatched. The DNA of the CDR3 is TGTGCCAGCAGCCCGGGACTAGCCTCAAATGAGCAGTTCTTC. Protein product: CASSPGLASNEQFF.

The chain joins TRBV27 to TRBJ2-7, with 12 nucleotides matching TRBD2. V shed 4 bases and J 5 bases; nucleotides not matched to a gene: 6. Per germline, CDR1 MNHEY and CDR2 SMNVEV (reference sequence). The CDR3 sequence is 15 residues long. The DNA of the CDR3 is TGTGCCAGCAGTTATGCGGCTAGCGGGGGGGACGAGCAGTACTTC. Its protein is CASSYAASGGDEQYF.

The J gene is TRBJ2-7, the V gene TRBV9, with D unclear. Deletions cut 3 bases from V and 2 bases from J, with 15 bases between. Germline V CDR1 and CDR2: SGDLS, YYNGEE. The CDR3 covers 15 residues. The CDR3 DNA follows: TGTGCCAGCAGCGCAGCCGCGGCGTATACCTACGAGCAGTACTTC. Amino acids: CASSAAAAYTYEQYF.

Here the CDR3 reads CASSLGRGNTIYF. The CDR3 DNA follows: TGTGCCAGCAGCTTGGGCAGGGGAAACACCATATATTTT. The rearrangement uses TRBV5-6 and TRBJ1-3; D is unclear. CDR1 SGHDT and CDR2 YYEEEE come from the germline V gene. This CDR3 is 13 amino acids long. Trimming left V 0 bases short and J 4 bases short, with 5 bases between. The whole variable domain, remainder taken from reference TRBV5-6 and TRBJ1-3, is DAGVTQSPTHLIKTRGQQVTLRCSPKSGHDTVSWYQQALGQGPQFIFQYYEEEERQRGNFPDRFSGHQFPNYSSELNVNALLLGDSALYLCASSLGRGNTIYFGEGSWLTVV.

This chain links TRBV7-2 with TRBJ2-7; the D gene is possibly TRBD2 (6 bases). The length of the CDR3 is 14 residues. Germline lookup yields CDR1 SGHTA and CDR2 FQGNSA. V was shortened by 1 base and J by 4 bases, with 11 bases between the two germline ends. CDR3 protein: CASSLGGGFYEQYF. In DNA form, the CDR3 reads TGTGCCAGCAGCTTAGGTGGGGGGTTTTACGAGCAGTACTTC.

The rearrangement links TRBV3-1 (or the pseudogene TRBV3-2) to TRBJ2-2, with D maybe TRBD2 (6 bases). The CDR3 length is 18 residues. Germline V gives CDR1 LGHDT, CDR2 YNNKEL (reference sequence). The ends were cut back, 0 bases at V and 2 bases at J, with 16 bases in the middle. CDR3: CASSQDWGVVPNTGELFF. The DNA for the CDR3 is TGTGCCAGCAGCCAAGATTGGGGGGTCGTTCCTAACACCGGGGAGCTGTTTTTT.

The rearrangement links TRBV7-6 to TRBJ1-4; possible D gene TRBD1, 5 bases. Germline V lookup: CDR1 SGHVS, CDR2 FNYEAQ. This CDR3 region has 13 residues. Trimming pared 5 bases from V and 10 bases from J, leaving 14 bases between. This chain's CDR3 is CASSQNRDGKLFF. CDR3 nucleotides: TGTGCCAGCAGCCAGAACCGGGACGGAAAACTGTTTTTT.

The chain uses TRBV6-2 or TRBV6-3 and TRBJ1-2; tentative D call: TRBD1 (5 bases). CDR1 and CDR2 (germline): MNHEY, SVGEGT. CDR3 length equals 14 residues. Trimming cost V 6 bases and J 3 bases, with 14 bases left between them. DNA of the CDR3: TGTGCCAGCAGCCGAGGGGAGGGCCACTATGGCTACACCTTC. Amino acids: CASSRGEGHYGYTF.

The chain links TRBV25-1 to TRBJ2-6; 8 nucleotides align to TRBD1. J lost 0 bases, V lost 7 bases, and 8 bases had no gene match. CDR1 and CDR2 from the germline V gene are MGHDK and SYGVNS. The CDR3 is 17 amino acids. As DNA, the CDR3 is TGTGCCAGCACTAACAGGGGGGAAGTCTCTGGGGCCAACGTCCTGACTTTC. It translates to CASTNRGEVSGANVLTF.

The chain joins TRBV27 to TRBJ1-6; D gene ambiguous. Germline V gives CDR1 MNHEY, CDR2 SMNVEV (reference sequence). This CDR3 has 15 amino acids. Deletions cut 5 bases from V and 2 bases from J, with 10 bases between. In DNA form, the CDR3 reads TGTGCCAGCAGTAAGGAGGATACCTATAATTCACCCCTCCACTTT. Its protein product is CASSKEDTYNSPLHF.

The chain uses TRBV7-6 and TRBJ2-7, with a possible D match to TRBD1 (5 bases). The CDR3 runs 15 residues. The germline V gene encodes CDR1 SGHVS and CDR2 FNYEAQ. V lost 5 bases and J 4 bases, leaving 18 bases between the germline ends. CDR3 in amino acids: CASSRMSGFRYEQYF. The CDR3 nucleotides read TGTGCCAGCAGCCGGATGTCAGGGTTCAGGTACGAGCAGTACTTC.